This T cell receptor beta chain was identified during a study of T cells after yellow fever vaccination. The overall study: It was SMART-Seq v4 Ultra Low Input that prepared the fractions with low cell numbers.

This clonotype was recorded at least ten times. Its antigen is not known. V was pared by 5 bases and J by 0 bases, with 2 bases of the junction left unmatched. The germline CDR1 and CDR2 sequences are SGHRS and YFSETQ. The CDR3 totals 15 residues. Universal primer sites and UMIs were introduced during 5'RACE template-switching synthesis of TCR cDNA. TCRdb reprocessed the 5' RACE reads via MiXCR and lists one record per CDR3 protein. This table has about 310,000 distinct CDR3 sequences, about 3.5% appearing once. Whole-study findings and limits: Weaker, the secondary response peaked sooner, at day 5 versus 15.

This receptor was taken from a man aged 18-30 years who received the YFV17D yellow fever vaccine. The specimen was PBMCs, collected on the day of the yellow fever booster vaccination. The chain couples TRBV5-1 to TRBJ2-6, with 7 bases lining up with TRBD1. CDR3 residues: CASRTGDSGANVLTF. CDR3 in DNA: TGCGCCAGCAGAACAGGGGACTCTGGGGCCAACGTCCTGACTTTC.